These 26 T cell receptor beta chains were sequenced from one sample in a study of shared clonotypes between healthy human individuals. The table came from immunoSEQ multiplex PCR; TCRdb's copy has only in-frame clones and leaves some out. The sample includes 900,000 to 1,200,000 clones, around three quarters of them seen just once. Sample: memory CD4+ T cells from PBMCs. The sample's subset: CD45RA-negative fraction. The receptor set was obtained from a man aged 18 to 30 in good health. Some clones in this sample may be carry-over from other donors' samples.

The chain is built from TRBV18 and TRBJ1-1, with D perhaps TRBD1 (5 bases). CDR1 is KGHSH, CDR2 LQKENI, per germline. The V end lost 2 bases, the J end lost 4 bases, and 11 bases lay between the germline ends. CDR3 size: 14 residues. CDR3 nucleotides: TGTGCCAGCTCACCAGGGGCCGGGGGCACTGAAGCTTTCTTT. Its translation is CASSPGAGGTEAFF.

The sample holds a few counts of this clone. The chain joins TRBV2 to TRBJ1-5, with no clear D. The germline V and J ends were trimmed by 4 bases and 12 bases, with 19 bases remaining between them. The CDR3 consists of 14 residues. Looked up from germline, CDR1 is SNHLY and CDR2 is FYNNEI. The CDR3 nucleotides are TGTGCCAGCAGTGGGCAGAGCCGTTATTCGGACCAGCATTTT. Amino acid sequence: CASSGQSRYSDQHF.

This chain connects TRBV28 to TRBJ2-1; tentatively, D is TRBD2 (5 bases). This CDR3 spans 14 amino acids. Germline V gene data show CDR1 as MDHEN and CDR2 as SYDVKM. Trimming left V 7 bases short and J 7 bases short, with 17 bases between. CDR3 loop: CASKPLVSWNEQFF. DNA for the CDR3: TGTGCCAGCAAGCCACTAGTTAGTTGGAATGAGCAGTTCTTC.

The chain combines TRBV10-3 with TRBJ2-5; 9 bases align to TRBD1. The germline gives CDR1 ENHRY, CDR2 SYGVKD. CDR3 length: 15 residues. J lost 3 bases, V lost 6 bases, and 8 bases had no gene match. CDR3 region: CAIRFSRTGEETQYF. The CDR3 DNA is TGTGCCATCAGGTTTTCCAGGACAGGGGAAGAGACCCAGTACTTC.

The gene calls are TRBV5-4 and TRBJ2-7; D is ambiguous. Trimming took off 3 bases at V and 0 bases at J, with 10 bases between the two ends. In germline, CDR1 is SGHNT, CDR2 YYREEE (reference sequence). This CDR3 comprises 14 residues. The CDR3 reads CASSYTTDSYEQYF. Here the CDR3 DNA reads TGTGCCAGCAGCTACACGACTGACTCCTACGAGCAGTACTTC.

V is TRBV7-9 and J is TRBJ1-1, with D hard to call. The germline gives CDR1 SEHNR, CDR2 FQNEAQ (reference sequence). This CDR3 spans 14 amino acids. Between the trimmed V and J ends, which lost 5 bases and 0 bases, there was a span of 10 bases. CDR3: CASSPAVMNTEAFF. The DNA of the CDR3 is TGTGCCAGCAGCCCGGCCGTTATGAACACTGAAGCTTTCTTT.

The CDR3 is CASSWRVTGSSNQPQHF. The CDR3 DNA is TGTGCCAGCAGTTGGAGGGTTACGGGGTCTAGCAATCAGCCCCAGCATTTT. The chain has TRBV28 and TRBJ1-5; D is unclear. The CDR3 loop spans 17 amino acids. The ends were cut back, 4 bases at V and 0 bases at J, with 16 bases in the middle. Germline V lookup: CDR1 MDHEN, CDR2 SYDVKM.

This clone turned up a few times. The genes are TRBV5-1 and TRBJ2-6, with D perhaps TRBD1 (5 bases). The CDR3 has 17 residues. The germline V gene has CDR1 SGHRS and CDR2 YFSETQ. V dropped 3 bases and J dropped 0 bases, with 13 bases sitting between them. As DNA, the CDR3 is TGCGCCAGCAGCTCCTCCCGACAGAGCTCTGGGGCCAACGTCCTGACTTTC. This translates into CASSSSRQSSGANVLTF. The full variable domain, completed using reference TRBV5-1 and TRBJ2-6, is KAGVTQTPRYLIKTRGQQVTLSCSPISGHRSVSWYQQTPGQGLQFLFEYFSETQRNKGNFPGRFSGRQFSNSRSEMNVSTLELGDSALYLCASSSSRQSSGANVLTFGAGSRLTVL.

V gene TRBV15 combines with J gene TRBJ2-3; 8 bases are shared with TRBD2. This CDR3 comprises 16 residues. CDR1 is LNHNV and CDR2 is YYDKDF in the germline V gene (reference sequence). V was pared by 1 base and J by 3 bases, with 6 bases of the junction left unmatched. The CDR3 DNA reads as TGTGCCACCAGCAGAGGGGGGACTAGTTCAACAGATACGCAGTATTTT. This codes for CATSRGGTSSTDTQYF.

This chain joins TRBV28 and TRBJ2-4, with D possibly being TRBD2 (7 bases). Germline V gene lookup returns CDR1 MDHEN and CDR2 SYDVKM. V was cut by 7 bases and J by 6 bases, with 13 bases left in between. This CDR3 region has 13 residues. The CDR3 protein is CASNQGGGNIQYF. The CDR3 nucleotides read TGTGCCAGCAACCAGGGAGGGGGAAACATTCAGTACTTC.

This sequence joins TRBV2 and TRBJ1-5; no clear D. The CDR3 extends over 12 amino acids. V was clipped by 3 bases and J by 6 bases, with 6 bases between them. The germline V gene has CDR1 SNHLY and CDR2 FYNNEI. The CDR3 DNA reads TGTGCCAGCAGTGAGAACCGTCAGCCCCAGCATTTT. Translation gives CASSENRQPQHF.

This chain links TRBV5-4 with TRBJ1-1; no clear D. The CDR3 runs 15 residues. Trimming stripped 4 bases from V and 3 bases from J, with 16 bases between. The germline V gene encodes CDR1 SGHNT and CDR2 YYREEE (reference sequence). DNA for the CDR3: TGTGCCAGCAGCCTTCTCCAAGGGAGTGACACTGAAGCTTTCTTT. Encoded protein: CASSLLQGSDTEAFF.

The chain is built from TRBV18 and TRBJ2-7; the D is unclear. Trimming pared 0 bases from V and 6 bases from J, leaving 9 bases between. Germline lookup yields CDR1 KGHSH and CDR2 LQKENI. The CDR3 consists of 13 residues. CDR3 nucleotide sequence: TGTGCCAGCTCACCACCGAGCGATGGCGAGCAGTACTTC. It specifies CASSPPSDGEQYF.

The rearrangement uses TRBV5-1 and TRBJ2-5; D gene ambiguous. The CDR3 is 14 residues long. Germline V gene data show CDR1 as SGHRS and CDR2 as YFSETQ. Deletions cut 2 bases from V and 1 base from J, with 9 bases between. For the CDR3, the DNA is TGCGCCAGCAGCTTTGGATACAGCCAAGAGACCCAGTACTTC. The encoded protein is CASSFGYSQETQYF.

This clone has more than one count but fewer than ten. This clone may be a read error of a much larger clone one base away. Other DNA sequences from this sample encode an identical CDR3 as well. CDR3 protein: CASSPRTSTGELFF. Here the CDR3 DNA reads TGTGCCAGCAGCCCCCGGACTAGCACCGGGGAGCTGTTTTTT. The chain employs TRBV9 and TRBJ2-2, with 7 bases aligning to TRBD2. Germline V gene lookup returns CDR1 SGDLS and CDR2 YYNGEE. CDR3 length equals 14 residues. The junction had 4 bases not matched to a gene; V was cut back by 4 bases and J by 4 bases.

This chain links TRBV28 with TRBJ1-1, with D uncertain. Germline assignment: CDR1 MDHEN and CDR2 SYDVKM. With 8 bases removed from V and 5 bases from J, the gap between germline ends came to 15 bases. This CDR3 is built from 13 residues. CDR3 sequence (DNA): TGTGCCAGCCATAGGTGGGGAGGTACTGAAGCTTTCTTT. Translating it yields CASHRWGGTEAFF.

As to this clone: The junction does not match germline at one end; this may be a read error. J is TRBJ2-3 and V is TRBV4-2; 7 positions agree with TRBD1. Germline V CDR1 and CDR2: LGHNA, YNFKEQ. The CDR3 has 17 amino acids. CDR3 sequence (DNA): TGTGCCAGCAGACAAGGGGGCAATTTACACCCCACAGATACGCAGTATTTT. Translated, it gives CASRQGGNLHPTDTQYF.

The rearrangement links TRBV6-1 to TRBJ2-1; weak D call: TRBD2 (5 bases). The CDR3 is made up of 14 amino acids. Per the germline V gene, CDR1 is MNHNS and CDR2 is SASEGT. V gave up 5 bases and J gave up 2 bases, with 10 bases separating them. CDR3 loop: CASSLGSTYNEQFF. The CDR3 bases are TGTGCCAGCAGTTTAGGGAGTACCTACAATGAGCAGTTCTTC.

The chain carries TRBV4-1 and TRBJ2-7; 10 bases match TRBD1. Trimming removed 0 bases from V and 9 bases from J; junction bases left unmatched: 11. CDR1 and CDR2 (germline): MGHRA, YSYEKL. The CDR3 has 16 amino acids. The chain's CDR3 is CASSQDRQGALAGQYF. Here the CDR3 DNA reads TGCGCCAGCAGCCAAGATCGACAGGGGGCCTTAGCGGGGCAGTACTTC.

The CDR3 DNA is TGCAGCGTTGAACTAAGGGGGGGTGAAAAACTGTTTTTT. Protein product: CSVELRGGEKLFF. The chain joins TRBV29-1 to TRBJ1-4; possibly TRBD1 for D (6 bases). Germline-derived CDR1 and CDR2 are SQVTM and ANQGSEA. V was pared by 2 bases and J by 7 bases, with 11 bases between. The CDR3 is made up of 13 amino acids.

The table lists this clone with a few counts. The genes are TRBV5-1 and TRBJ2-7; a weak D match, TRBD1 (5 bases). The germline gives CDR1 SGHRS, CDR2 YFSETQ. The CDR3 sequence is 12 residues long. The ends were cut back, 4 bases at V and 3 bases at J, with 8 bases in the middle. In DNA, the CDR3 is TGCGCCAGCAGCGGCCAGGGCTACGAGCAGTACTTC. It specifies CASSGQGYEQYF.

This chain joins TRBV28 and TRBJ2-3, with D maybe TRBD2 (6 bases). CDR1 and CDR2 (germline): MDHEN, SYDVKM. Between the trimmed V and J ends, which lost 2 bases and 1 base, there was a span of 7 bases. The CDR3 is 14 residues long. CDR3 DNA sequence: TGTGCCAGCAGTTTAGGCGGGGGCACAGATACGCAGTATTTT. Its protein is CASSLGGGTDTQYF.

The sample holds one count of this clone. The chain's CDR3 is CASSRSTPGSGNTIYF. In nucleotides, the CDR3 is TGTGCCAGCAGCAGGTCAACTCCTGGCTCTGGAAACACCATATATTTT. The chain is built from TRBV7-7 and TRBJ1-3; D call uncertain. Germline values: CDR1 SSHAT, CDR2 FNYEAQ (reference sequence). Trimming left V 5 bases short and J 0 bases short, with 14 bases between. The CDR3 has 16 residues.

CDR3 DNA: TGTGCCAGCATGCTCGATCTGGACACCGGGGAGCTGTTTTTT. Its protein is CASMLDLDTGELFF. The chain combines TRBV2 with TRBJ2-2; D not certain. V was cut by 7 bases and J by 3 bases, with 12 bases left in between. Germline CDR1 SNHLY, CDR2 FYNNEI. The CDR3 contains 14 residues. The complete variable domain, with remaining parts taken from reference TRBV2 and TRBJ2-2, reads EPEVTQTPSHQVTQMGQEVILRCVPISNHLYFYWYRQILGQKVEFLVSFYNNEISEKSEIFDDQFSVERPDGSNFTLKIRSTKLEDSAMYFCASMLDLDTGELFFGEGSRLTVL.

There are a few counts of this clone. The rearrangement links TRBV9 to TRBJ1-1; D is ambiguous. Germline V gene lookup returns CDR1 SGDLS and CDR2 YYNGEE. Trimming took 0 bases from V and 3 from J, leaving 6 bases between them. This CDR3 spans 13 amino acids. The DNA of the CDR3 is TGTGCCAGCAGCGTAGATCAGGACACTGAAGCTTTCTTT. Its translation: CASSVDQDTEAFF.

With respect to this clone: A single base separates this from a much larger clone, so it may be a read error. The chain has TRBV7-9 and TRBJ2-6; D ambiguous. Trimming stripped 5 bases from V and 0 bases from J, with 2 bases between. Germline loops: CDR1 SEHNR, CDR2 FQNEAQ (reference sequence). The CDR3 is 13 residues long. The CDR3 sequence: CASSRSGANVLTF. In DNA, the CDR3 is TGTGCCAGCAGCCGCTCTGGGGCCAACGTCCTGACTTTC.